This is a list of T cell receptor beta chains from one sample in a study of human T cells and chemical hapten exposure. TCRdb re-called the RACE reads through MiXCR, storing one row per CDR3 protein. The sample contains some 350,000 distinct CDR3 sequences, more than 5% of which appear only once. The starting material was whole blood, obtained in connection with sensitization to the hapten diphenylcyclopropenone (DPC). Every receptor here comes from a woman between 18 and 29 years old with alopecia areata. Some clones in this sample may be carry-over from other donors' samples. Each CDR3 is given with its conserved first and last residue. A D gene is named only where the DNA matches it firmly. Not all rows give a size; the values are once, few, many and, for expanded clones, a class.

clone_size d_call j_call v_call cdr3_aa cdr3_nt
many TRBD1 TRBJ1-2 TRBV6-2/TRBV6-3 CASSYGTGDTDYGYTF TGTGCCAGCAGTTACGGGACAGGGGACACGGACTATGGCTACACCTTC
few TRBD2 TRBJ2-3 TRBV10-3 CAISEAGGPADTQYF TGTGCCATCTCGGAAGCGGGGGGACCGGCAGATACGCAGTATTTT
NA NA TRBJ1-3 TRBV4-2 CASSQAGAFSGNTIYF TGTGCCAGCAGCCAAGCGGGGGCTTTCTCTGGAAACACCATATATTTT
NA NA TRBJ2-7 TRBV7-9 CASSSSHEQYF TGTGCCAGCAGCTCTTCCCACGAGCAGTACTTC
few TRBD1 TRBJ2-2 TRBV24-1 CATAQGASTGELFF TGTGCCACCGCACAGGGGGCGAGCACCGGGGAGCTGTTTTTT
many NA TRBJ2-3 TRBV13 CASSPLKGDTQYF TGTGCCAGCAGCCCCCTAAAGGGAGATACGCAGTATTTT
many NA TRBJ2-7 TRBV24-1 CATSDSSAAYEQYF TGTGCCACCAGTGATTCTTCGGCCGCCTACGAGCAGTACTTC
few NA TRBJ1-4 TRBV6-2/TRBV6-3 CASSLRLKNEKLFF TGTGCCAGCAGCCTGAGGCTCAAGAATGAAAAACTGTTTTTT
few TRBD2 TRBJ2-1 TRBV6-2/TRBV6-3 CASNFNGGSYNEQFF TGTGCCAGCAATTTTAACGGGGGGTCCTACAATGAGCAGTTCTTC
few NA TRBJ2-5 TRBV6-5 CASSYGPGYQETQYF TGTGCCAGCAGTTACGGTCCGGGATACCAAGAGACCCAGTACTTC
NA TRBD2 TRBJ2-7 TRBV4-2 CASSQEAQRGHYEQYF TGTGCCAGCAGCCAAGAGGCCCAGCGGGGGCATTACGAGCAGTACTTC
many NA TRBJ1-2 TRBV24-1 CATSDSLQGFGYTF TGTGCCACCAGTGATTCATTACAGGGATTCGGCTACACCTTC
few NA TRBJ1-2 TRBV4-3 CASSQDKGRGRGSYGYTF TGCGCCAGCAGCCAAGATAAGGGCAGGGGAAGGGGAAGCTATGGCTACACCTTC
many NA TRBJ1-3 TRBV7-2 CASSFGPRGRQGNTIYF TGTGCCAGCAGCTTTGGTCCCAGGGGTCGACAAGGAAACACCATATATTTT
few NA TRBJ2-4 TRBV12-3/TRBV12-4 CASSRRDQTHIQYF TGTGCCAGCAGTCGCCGGGACCAAACGCACATTCAGTACTTC
many NA TRBJ2-3 TRBV3-1 CASSQGLRTDTQYF TGTGCCAGCAGCCAAGGCTTACGCACAGATACGCAGTATTTT
few TRBD1 TRBJ1-2 TRBV7-2 CASSLPGQGDANYGYTF TGTGCCAGCAGTCTCCCGGGACAGGGCGATGCTAACTATGGCTACACCTTC
NA NA TRBJ2-2 TRBV25-1 CASGEPTGELFF TGTGCCAGCGGAGAGCCCACCGGGGAGCTGTTTTTT
many NA TRBJ2-6 TRBV6-2/TRBV6-3 CASSRRSSGANVLTF TGTGCCAGCAGCAGACGGAGCTCTGGGGCCAACGTCCTGACTTTC
many NA TRBJ2-1 TRBV28 CASSFPRNPGLSYNEQFF TGTGCCAGCAGTTTTCCGCGAAACCCGGGACTCTCCTACAATGAGCAGTTCTTC
many TRBD2 TRBJ2-3 TRBV15 CATSRDVRLAGTDTQYF TGTGCCACCAGCAGAGACGTAAGACTAGCGGGCACAGATACGCAGTATTTT
many NA TRBJ1-1 TRBV6-2/TRBV6-3 CASSYSRRGTEAFF TGTGCCAGCAGTTACTCGAGGCGAGGGACTGAAGCTTTCTTT
NA NA TRBJ2-5 TRBV2 CASSPGPETQYF TGTGCCAGCAGCCCTGGCCCGGAGACCCAGTACTTC
few TRBD1 TRBJ2-7 TRBV27 CASSLSTHGTGEVYEQYF TGTGCCAGCAGTTTATCGACTCATGGGACAGGGGAGGTCTACGAGCAGTACTTC
NA TRBD1 TRBJ1-4 TRBV5-1 CASSLGTGFNEKLFF TGCGCCAGCAGCTTGGGGACAGGATTTAATGAAAAACTGTTTTTT
NA TRBD2 TRBJ2-2 TRBV7-2 CASSLLGTNSGELFF TGTGCCAGCAGCTTATTAGGGACTAATTCCGGGGAGCTGTTTTTT
many NA TRBJ2-7 TRBV4-3 CASSQEGGGTSYEQYF TGCGCCAGCAGCCAAGAGGGGGGGGGCACCTCCTACGAGCAGTACTTC
few TRBD1 TRBJ1-5 TRBV18 CASSPFTGVGQPQHF TGTGCCAGCTCACCCTTTACAGGGGTGGGTCAGCCCCAGCATTTT
many TRBD1 TRBJ1-6 TRBV4-2 CASSQSWTGGNNSPLHF TGTGCCAGCAGCCAATCTTGGACAGGGGGAAATAATTCACCCCTCCACTTT
NA TRBD2 TRBJ2-7 TRBV20-1 CSAPLAGRPYEQYF TGCAGTGCTCCACTAGCGGGGAGACCCTACGAGCAGTACTTC
many NA TRBJ1-1 TRBV7-3 CASSQVQGTEAFF TGTGCCAGCAGCCAAGTACAGGGAACTGAAGCTTTCTTT
NA TRBD2 TRBJ2-7 TRBV19 CASSIPPGLAGNYEQYF TGTGCCAGTAGTATTCCACCGGGGCTAGCGGGGAATTACGAGCAGTACTTC
NA TRBD2 TRBJ2-3 TRBV4-2 CASSQEGGGLADTQYF TGTGCCAGCAGCCAAGAAGGCGGGGGGTTGGCAGATACGCAGTATTTT
many NA TRBJ1-1 TRBV24-1 CATSGLTNTEAFF TGTGCCACCAGTGGCCTCACGAACACTGAAGCTTTCTTT
many NA TRBJ1-3 TRBV6-1 CASLFWRGERPRSGNTIYF TGTGCCAGTCTATTTTGGAGGGGCGAGCGGCCACGCTCTGGAAACACCATATATTTT
many NA TRBJ1-1 TRBV6-6 CASSYSQNTEAFF TGTGCCAGCAGTTACTCCCAGAACACTGAAGCTTTCTTT